The source of this T cell receptor (beta chain) is a study of beta chain features in type 1 diabetes. For the study at large: Cell yields, gender and age were similar in healthy donors and patients.

This clone was observed a handful of times. TCRB transcripts that were expressed got sequenced, as all of the isolated RNA had been reverse transcribed. Profiled with immunoSEQ multiplex PCR; TCRdb holds only in-frame clones, not every one. The table shows about 150,000 clones, with about 10% occurring only once. Looked up from germline, CDR1 is SGHAT and CDR2 is FQNNGV. CDR3 length: 16 residues. Deletions cut 3 bases from V and 3 bases from J, with 15 bases between. The source is a man aged 18 to 30 in good health. The chain carries TRBV11-2 and TRBJ1-3, with D possibly TRBD1 on 5 matching bases. Sequencing was performed on naive CD4+ T cells from blood. The CDR3 sequence: CASSLQGGDIGNTIYF. The CDR3 DNA reads as TGTGCCAGCAGCTTGCAGGGTGGGGATATTGGAAACACCATATATTTT.